The 29 T cell receptor beta chains below were found in one sample sequenced in a study of identical twins. TCRdb re-analysed the 5' RACE reads in MiXCR, keeping a single row per CDR3 protein. The sample includes under 250,000 distinct CDR3 sequences, less than 10% seen only once; the top ten take 5.1%. The sequenced material came from memory (CD45RO+) T cells sorted from blood. These receptors were collected from a woman under 30 in good health.

Ten or more counts support this clonotype. The chain links TRBV7-8 to TRBJ2-3; D might be TRBD1 (6 bases). The CDR3 extends over 15 amino acids. Trimming took 5 bases from V and 3 from J, leaving 15 bases between them. Looked up from germline, CDR1 is SGHVS and CDR2 is FQNEAQ. Here the CDR3 DNA reads TGTGCCAGCAGCCGCCCAGGACAGAAGACAGATACGCAGTATTTT. Encoded protein: CASSRPGQKTDTQYF.

This clonotype was picked up many times. The chain combines TRBV10-3 with TRBJ1-4; 7 nucleotides align to TRBD1. The CDR3 length is 13 residues. Per germline, CDR1 ENHRY and CDR2 SYGVKD. With V trimmed by 3 bases and J by 5 bases, 0 bases remained unmatched. CDR3 DNA: TGTGCCATCAGTGACAGGGGGAATGAAAAACTGTTTTTT. Translated, it gives CAISDRGNEKLFF.

The chain joins TRBV20-1 to TRBJ2-5; D tentatively fits TRBD1 or TRBD2 (7 bases each). Trimming took off 2 bases at V and 6 bases at J, with 16 bases between the two ends. This CDR3 is 14 amino acids long. Germline CDR1 reads DFQATT; CDR2 reads SNEGSKA (reference sequence). The CDR3 region is CSARSGGAGKTQYF. In DNA form, the CDR3 reads TGCAGTGCTAGATCAGGGGGGGCCGGAAAGACCCAGTACTTC.

This clonotype showed up just a few times. Here the CDR3 DNA reads TGTGCCAGCTCACCCGGCAGGGACTTTAATGAAAAACTGTTTTTT. This encodes CASSPGRDFNEKLFF. This chain joins TRBV18 and TRBJ1-4; a possible D gene is TRBD1 (5 bases). Germline V gives CDR1 KGHSH, CDR2 LQKENI. Trimming removed 3 bases at V and 4 bases at J, with 12 bases between. The CDR3 length is 15 residues.

This clonotype was found many times. The chain employs TRBV12-3 or TRBV12-4 and TRBJ2-5; 7 bases agree with TRBD2. J gave up 5 bases and V 7 bases, and 16 bases lay outside the gene matches. The CDR3 is made up of 16 amino acids. CDR3 bases: TGTGCCAGCACCCCGTTCGCTAGGGGCGGGAGCGAGACCCAGTACTTC. Translated, it gives CASTPFARGGSETQYF.

This chain connects TRBV20-1 to TRBJ2-7, with TRBD1 as a possible D gene (5 bases). V lost 5 bases, J lost 4 bases, and 9 bases lay in between. The CDR3 loop spans 11 amino acids. Germline V gene sequence: CDR1 DFQATT, CDR2 SNEGSKA (reference sequence). The CDR3, as DNA: TGCAGTGCTGCCCAGGGTTACGAGCAGTACTTC. The encoded protein is CSAAQGYEQYF.

This chain connects TRBV7-2 to TRBJ2-3, with 15 bases identical to TRBD2. This CDR3 contains 17 residues. Germline V gene data show CDR1 as SGHTA and CDR2 as FQGNSA. The junction had 7 bases not matched to a gene; V was cut back by 8 bases and J by 1 base. The CDR3 reads CASRRTSGRGGTDTQYF. The CDR3 DNA follows: TGTGCCAGCCGCCGGACTAGCGGGAGGGGGGGCACAGATACGCAGTATTTT. The entire variable domain, with the rest obtained from reference TRBV7-2 and TRBJ2-3, is as follows: GAGVSQSPSNKVTEKGKDVELRCDPISGHTALYWYRQSLGQGLEFLIYFQGNSAPDKSGLPSDRFSAERTGGSVSTLTIQRTQQEDSAVYLCASRRTSGRGGTDTQYFGPGTRLTVL.

CDR3 DNA sequence: TGTGCCAGTAGTTCCGGGACAGGGGGCAGGGGCGAGCAGTACTTC. It codes for CASSSGTGGRGEQYF. The chain has TRBV19 and TRBJ2-7, with 12 positions matching TRBD1. The CDR3 covers 15 residues. Germline-derived CDR1 and CDR2 are LNHDA and SQIVND (reference sequence). Trimming took 5 bases from V and 6 from J; bases not matched to a gene: 8. The variable domain in full, completed from reference TRBV19 and TRBJ2-7, reads DGGITQSPKYLFRKEGQNVTLSCEQNLNHDAMYWYRQDPGQGLRLIYYSQIVNDFQKGDIAEGYSVSREKKESFPLTVTSAQKNPTAFYLCASSSGTGGRGEQYFGPGTRLTVT.

This clonotype was seen more than once but under ten times. The chain carries TRBV12-3 or TRBV12-4 and TRBJ1-5; the D is unclear. V lost 3 bases to trimming and J lost 5 bases, with 5 bases between them. The CDR3 has 12 residues. Here the CDR3 DNA reads TGTGCCAGCAGTTTGGGCTATCAGCCCCAGCATTTT. As protein: CASSLGYQPQHF.

The V call is TRBV6-1, the J call TRBJ2-1; perhaps TRBD1 as D (8 bases). There are 14 residues in the CDR3. The V end lost 4 bases, the J end lost 8 bases, and 15 bases lay between the germline ends. CDR1 and CDR2 from the germline V gene are MNHNS and SASEGT. This chain's CDR3 is CASSVDRAGDEQFF. CDR3 nucleotides: TGTGCCAGCAGTGTGGACAGGGCGGGGGATGAGCAGTTCTTC.

This chain connects TRBV5-1 to TRBJ2-7; 7 bases fit TRBD1. The CDR3 covers 14 residues. J was trimmed by 1 base and V by 7 bases; bases with no gene match: 8. Germline CDR1 and CDR2: SGHRS and YFSETQ. The CDR3 protein is CASSNRGISYEQYF. In DNA, the CDR3 is TGCGCCAGCTCCAACAGGGGTATTTCCTACGAGCAGTACTTC.

This rearrangement joins TRBV6-1 to TRBJ2-5; TRBD2 agrees at 8 bases. V lost 6 bases to trimming and J lost 7 bases; unmatched junction nucleotides: 16. Germline values: CDR1 MNHNS, CDR2 SASEGT. The CDR3 runs to 16 residues. The CDR3, as DNA: TGTGCCAGCAGCTCTAGATCGACTAGCGTTTCTGGGACCCAGTACTTC. This encodes CASSSRSTSVSGTQYF.

The rearrangement uses TRBV3-1 and TRBJ2-3; 16 bases are shared with TRBD2. Germline CDR1 LGHDT, CDR2 YNNKEL (reference sequence). Trimming removed 3 bases from V and 5 bases from J; junction bases left unmatched: 5. The CDR3 contains 17 residues. DNA of the CDR3: TGTGCCAGCAGCCAGCCTGGGACTAGCGGGAGGGTAGATACGCAGTATTTT. It translates to CASSQPGTSGRVDTQYF.

CDR3 sequence (DNA): TGTGCCTCCTGCCAAGATTTCGCGGGAACAGCTAATGAAAAACTGTTTTTT. Its protein product is CASCQDFAGTANEKLFF. This chain links TRBV3-1 with TRBJ1-4; no definite D call. CDR3 length: 17 residues. CDR1 LGHDT and CDR2 YNNKEL come from the germline V gene (reference sequence). The V and J ends lost 11 bases and 3 bases respectively, with 25 bases between them.

This chain uses TRBV9 with TRBJ1-2, with 10 bases matching TRBD1. V dropped 3 bases and J dropped 4; count of bases not matched to a gene: 9. CDR1 and CDR2 (germline): SGDLS, YYNGEE. The CDR3 has 16 residues. CDR3 amino acids: CASSAGGQGILYGYTF. DNA for the CDR3: TGTGCCAGCAGCGCCGGGGGACAGGGGATTCTCTATGGCTACACCTTC.

J is TRBJ2-1 and V is TRBV6-6; D might be TRBD2 (5 bases). Germline values: CDR1 MNHNY, CDR2 SVGAGI (reference sequence). This CDR3 is 11 amino acids long. Trimming took 6 bases from V and 10 from J, leaving 10 bases between them. The CDR3 here is CASSRGPEQFF. The DNA of the CDR3 is TGTGCCAGCAGCCGGGGTCCCGAGCAGTTCTTC.

This clonotype was recorded a few times. The chain employs TRBV11-2 and TRBJ2-7; 11 nucleotides line up with TRBD2. V shed 5 bases, J shed 6 bases, and the junction held 15 bases outside the gene matches. CDR1 is SGHAT and CDR2 is FQNNGV in the germline V gene. CDR3 size: 17 residues. The CDR3 loop is CASSITSGRSLALEQYF. The CDR3 bases are TGTGCCAGCAGCATCACTAGCGGGAGATCTCTGGCTCTCGAGCAGTACTTC.

This clonotype appeared many times. J is TRBJ2-1 and V is TRBV20-1; TRBD2 might be the D (6 bases). The germline V gene has CDR1 DFQATT and CDR2 SNEGSKA (reference sequence). The V end lost 3 bases, the J end lost 4 bases, and 13 bases lay between the germline ends. The CDR3 covers 14 residues. This CDR3 is CSASPRDLYNEQFF. The CDR3 DNA reads as TGCAGTGCTAGTCCTCGGGACTTATACAATGAGCAGTTCTTC.

This clonotype has only one observation. At one end, the junction sequence differs from germline, possibly due to a read error. The chain recombines TRBV7-8 with TRBJ2-5; possible D gene TRBD2, 5 bases. Germline V gives CDR1 SGHVS, CDR2 FQNEAQ. This CDR3 is 15 amino acids long. CDR3 DNA: TGTGCCAGCGGCTTACGCGGGCAGGCCCAAGAGACCCAGTACTTC. It yields the protein CASGLRGQAQETQYF.

This clonotype was detected a few times. The chain carries TRBV6-1 and TRBJ2-2, with D unresolved. Germline-derived CDR1 and CDR2 are MNHNS and SASEGT. With 6 bases removed from V and 5 bases from J, the gap between germline ends came to 16 bases. This CDR3 has 15 amino acids. CDR3 DNA sequence: TGTGCCAGCAGACTGGGCCGGGTGGGGACCGGGGAGCTGTTTTTT. It specifies CASRLGRVGTGELFF.

This chain connects TRBV20-1 to TRBJ2-7; no reliable D call. The CDR3 is 13 amino acids. Germline values: CDR1 DFQATT, CDR2 SNEGSKA (reference sequence). V lost 3 bases to trimming and J lost 5 bases, with 14 bases between them. The CDR3 sequence is CSASYQSGDEQYF. For the CDR3, the DNA is TGCAGTGCTAGTTACCAGAGTGGAGACGAGCAGTACTTC.

This clonotype was counted at least ten times. The chain employs TRBV5-5 and TRBJ2-1; D unclear. Trimming removed 4 bases from V and 4 bases from J, with 3 bases in between. Germline CDR1 reads SGHKS; CDR2 reads YYEKEE (reference sequence). The CDR3 extends over 11 amino acids. Here the CDR3 DNA reads TGTGCCAGCAGCCCGTACAATGAGCAGTTCTTC. Translation: CASSPYNEQFF.

The chain links TRBV9 to TRBJ1-1; tentatively, D is TRBD1 (6 bases). The CDR3 has 13 residues. V was trimmed by 2 bases and J by 1 base, leaving 6 bases between them. Germline CDR1 SGDLS, CDR2 YYNGEE. The CDR3 protein is CASSVTGNTEAFF. DNA of the CDR3: TGTGCCAGCAGCGTGACAGGGAACACTGAAGCTTTCTTT.

This clonotype came up a few times. The chain joins TRBV19 to TRBJ1-5; no firm D call. CDR1 and CDR2 from the germline V gene are LNHDA and SQIVND (reference sequence). The CDR3 has 13 amino acids. Trimming removed 8 bases from V and 2 bases from J, with 10 bases in between. The CDR3 loop is CASRGPGNQPQHF. CDR3 coding DNA: TGTGCCAGTCGGGGTCCCGGCAATCAGCCCCAGCATTTT.

The rearrangement joins TRBV30 to TRBJ1-1, with 8 bases lining up with TRBD1. The length of the CDR3 is 14 residues. Losses at the gene ends were 4 bases for V and 4 bases for J; bases not matched to a gene: 8. The germline CDR1 and CDR2 sequences are GTSNPN and SVGIG (reference sequence). CDR3 residues: CAWTGGGSRTEAFF. CDR3 bases: TGTGCCTGGACAGGGGGCGGGAGTCGCACTGAAGCTTTCTTT.

The rearrangement links TRBV7-8 to TRBJ2-5, with 7 nucleotides matching TRBD2. Germline V gene sequence: CDR1 SGHVS, CDR2 FQNEAQ. The V and J ends lost 4 bases and 5 bases, in that order; junction bases with no gene match: 10. The CDR3 has 15 residues. CDR3 in amino acids: CASSYQPGTKETQYF. The DNA for the CDR3 is TGTGCCAGCAGCTACCAACCGGGGACTAAGGAGACCCAGTACTTC.

This clonotype has more than one count but fewer than ten. The gene calls are TRBV5-1 and TRBJ1-1; no definite D call. V shed 4 bases and J shed 1 base, with 11 bases lying between them. The germline V gene has CDR1 SGHRS and CDR2 YFSETQ. The CDR3 spans 14 residues. The CDR3 DNA follows: TGCGCCAGCAGCCCCTACACAGCGAACACTGAAGCTTTCTTT. It yields the protein CASSPYTANTEAFF.

This chain connects TRBV30 to TRBJ2-3; D is uncertain. V gave up 5 bases and J gave up 6 bases, with 12 bases separating them. CDR3 size: 12 residues. Germline V gene sequence: CDR1 GTSNPN, CDR2 SVGIG (reference sequence). DNA for the CDR3: TGTGCCTGGGCTCCTTATACGGATACGCAGTATTTT. Residues: CAWAPYTDTQYF.

This clonotype came up a few times. The chain uses TRBV10-1 and TRBJ2-1; TRBD2 agrees at 7 bases. Germline V gene lookup returns CDR1 WNHNN and CDR2 SYGVQD (reference sequence). The trim removed 5 bases at V and 8 bases at J, leaving 6 bases unmatched. This CDR3 comprises 13 residues. CDR3 in amino acids: CASSLIAGDEQFF. The CDR3 DNA sequence: TGCGCCAGCAGTCTCATAGCGGGCGATGAGCAGTTCTTC.